The clone carrying this T cell receptor beta chain has more than one count but fewer than ten. Its specificity is not known. The PCR ran on 60 Vbeta and 13 Jbeta primers. Data came from immunoSEQ multiplex PCR; TCRdb stores just in-frame clones and leaves some out. The sample has under 200,000 clones; around 75% are singletons. The sample comes from a study of cytomegalovirus exposure and HLA in healthy donors. Whole-study findings and limits: Per a prior analysis, the majority of TCR beta V segments were productive roughly 87% or roughly 30% of the time. What TCR beta sequences reportedly achieved was accurate prediction of HLA-A and HLA-B alleles in most subjects. Cytomegalovirus association was assigned to more than 150 TCR beta chains. Later work showed greater clonal expansion in HLA-associated TCR beta chains than in equally common others.

CDR3 length: 15 residues. The V call is TRBV21-1, the J call TRBJ1-6; TRBD1 reflects the table's D call only, with no check against the DNA. TRBV21-1 is noted as a pseudogene. The sequence was obtained from a woman between 45 and 65 years old in good health and CMV-seropositive. Sample: PBMCs. The CDR3 here is CASRKRTGAGPPLHF. In DNA, the CDR3 is TGTGCCAGCAGGAAGAGGACAGGGGCCGGTCCGCCCCTCCACTTT.